This TCR beta chain was observed in a study of CD8+CD57+ T cells in acquired aplastic anemia. The overall study: Around 3.5 ug was the average amount of DNA from sorted CD4+ and CD8+ cells. Where healthy donors were concerned, CD4+ cells averaged roughly 11 million reads.

TCR beta VDJ combinations and CDR3 sequences were profiled from genomic DNA. TCRdb fed the reads into MiXCR, producing one record per CDR3 protein. Of about 68,000 distinct CDR3 sequences listed, almost 55% were seen once; the top ten hold about 9%. Ten or more counts support this clonotype. Its antigen is still unknown. Study findings and constraints: Any difference that existed in CD8+ Simpson's diversity between patients and controls was not significant. A set of some 28 CD8+ CDR3 sequences was shared between patients and controls, and these sequences appeared highly expressed in patients.

This TCR derives from a human donor in good health, serving as a control. The material sequenced was sorted CD4+, CD8+, or CD8+CD57+ T cells (not recorded which) from PBMCs.

The CDR3, as DNA: TGTGCCAGCAGCTCCTACCGGGGACCCAGAAATGGCTACACCTTC. Residues: CASSSYRGPRNGYTF. The chain combines TRBV7-2 with TRBJ1-2; tentatively, D is TRBD1 (5 bases). V was trimmed by 4 bases and J by 6 bases, leaving 18 bases between them. The V gene's germline CDR1 is SGHTA and CDR2 FQGNSA. The CDR3 is 15 amino acids.